This T cell receptor beta chain was captured by sequencing in a study of CD8+ T cells in alopecia areata. Study findings and constraints: Scalp samples also contribute reads from the resident alphabeta T cells found in normal skin.

cDNA serving as the sequencing template came from extracted, reverse transcribed RNA. The table came from immunoSEQ multiplex PCR; TCRdb's copy has only in-frame clones and leaves some out. This table has more than 100,000 clones, approximately 52% appearing once. To note about this clone: The antigen is unknown.

The CDR3 consists of 13 residues. V was trimmed by 1 base and J by 5 bases, leaving 8 bases between them. The germline V gene encodes CDR1 LGHNA and CDR2 YSLEER. Starting from PBMCs, sorting isolated CD4+ and CD8+ T cells. Material for sequencing was CD4+ T cells sorted from blood. This chain joins TRBV4-3 and TRBJ2-5; no reliable D call. This clonotype was obtained from a human donor in good health. Here the CDR3 reads CASSQGPTETQYF. DNA of the CDR3: TGCGCCAGCAGCCAAGGGCCCACCGAGACCCAGTACTTC.